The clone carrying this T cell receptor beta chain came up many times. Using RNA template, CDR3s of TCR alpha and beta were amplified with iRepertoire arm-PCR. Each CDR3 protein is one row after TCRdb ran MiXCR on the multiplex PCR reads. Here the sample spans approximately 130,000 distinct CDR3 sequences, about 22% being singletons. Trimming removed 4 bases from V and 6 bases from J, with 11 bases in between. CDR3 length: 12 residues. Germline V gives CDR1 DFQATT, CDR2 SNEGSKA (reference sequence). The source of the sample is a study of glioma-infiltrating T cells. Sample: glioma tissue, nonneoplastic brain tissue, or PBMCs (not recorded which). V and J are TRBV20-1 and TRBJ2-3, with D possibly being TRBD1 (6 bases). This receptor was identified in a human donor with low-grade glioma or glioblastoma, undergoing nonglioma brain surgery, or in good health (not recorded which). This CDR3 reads CSATFQGDTQYF. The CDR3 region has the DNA TGCAGTGCTACGTTCCAGGGGGATACGCAGTATTTT.